This TCR beta chain was sequenced for a study of blood T cell repertoires in COVID-19. The CDR3 length is 19 residues. V was pared by 3 bases and J by 1 base, with 11 bases of the junction left unmatched. The germline gives CDR1 SGHDT, CDR2 YYEEEE. The data were produced by immunoSEQ multiplex PCR, yet TCRdb's version contains in-frame clones alone and is incomplete. The sample holds about 240,000 clones, around 88% seen once. The chain combines TRBV5-6 with TRBJ2-2; TRBD2 matches 11 bases. This sequence was found in a woman in her thirties or forties with acute COVID-19. Sequencing input: PBMCs or T cells enriched from blood (not recorded which). CDR3 in amino acids: CASSSPIAGGPRNTGELFF. CDR3 nucleotides: TGTGCCAGCAGCTCCCCTATAGCGGGAGGGCCCCGGAACACCGGGGAGCTGTTTTTT.